What follows is one TCR beta chain and its context. The record originates from a study of human CD8 memory T cell subsets. The authors made TCR beta libraries using UMI-labeled 5' RACE. One entry per CDR3 protein, without DNA, is what TCRdb gives after re-calling the 5' RACE reads. The listing contains some 10,000 distinct CDR3 sequences. This CDR3 comprises 15 residues. The germline V gene encodes CDR1 SNHLY and CDR2 FYNNEI. Healthy donors provided the buffy coats that yielded the PBMC. The chain recombines TRBV2 with TRBJ2-3; TCRdb lists TRBD1, though no DNA is available to test this call. Sequencing was carried out using CD8+ T cells from PBMCs. The TCR comes from a human donor in good health. The CDR3 region is CASSPGPTTGDTQYF.